This passage covers 23 T cell receptor beta chains from one sample sequenced in a study of cytomegalovirus exposure and HLA in healthy donors. Sequencing was performed with immunoSEQ multiplex PCR; in TCRdb, only in-frame clones are kept and a portion is missing. The sample holds roughly 130,000 clones, approximately 91% seen once. Specimen: PBMCs. The receptors here all came from a man aged 25 to 45 in good health and CMV-seronegative.

The V call is TRBV9, the J call TRBJ2-7; 7 bases agree with TRBD1. CDR3 length equals 15 residues. From germline, CDR1 is SGDLS and CDR2 YYNGEE. With 0 bases clipped from V and 3 bases from J, the junction kept 6 bases outside the gene matches. The CDR3 is CASSVGQGNYYEQYF. The DNA for the CDR3 is TGTGCCAGCAGCGTAGGACAGGGAAACTACTACGAGCAGTACTTC.

The chain employs TRBV27 and TRBJ1-5; no reliable D call. The CDR3 sequence is 14 residues long. Trimming took off 2 bases at V and 6 bases at J, with 11 bases between the two ends. Germline V gene lookup returns CDR1 MNHEY and CDR2 SMNVEV (reference sequence). CDR3 in amino acids: CASSLEGWGQPQHF. The CDR3 DNA reads TGTGCCAGCAGTTTAGAGGGATGGGGTCAGCCCCAGCATTTT.

This chain links TRBV6-4 with TRBJ2-3; TRBD2 matches at 8 bases. The trim removed 0 bases at V and 3 bases at J, leaving 8 bases unmatched. The CDR3 spans 17 residues. The V gene's germline CDR1 is MRHNA and CDR2 SNTAGT. The CDR3 nucleotides are TGTGCCAGCAGTGACTCAACGGGAGGGCCCCAGACAGATACGCAGTATTTT. As protein: CASSDSTGGPQTDTQYF.

The rearrangement links TRBV5-1 to TRBJ2-7; 13 bases are a match to TRBD2. With V trimmed by 4 bases and J by 9 bases, 4 bases remained unmatched. Germline CDR1 and CDR2: SGHRS and YFSETQ. The CDR3 loop spans 13 amino acids. CDR3 DNA sequence: TGCGCCAGCAGCCAGACTAGCGGGGGGAGGCAGTACTTC. Residues: CASSQTSGGRQYF.

This clone has only one observation. This rearrangement joins TRBV5-1 to TRBJ2-3; TRBD1 matches at 7 bases. The CDR3 loop spans 15 amino acids. Germline V CDR1 and CDR2: SGHRS, YFSETQ. The trim removed 7 bases at V and 0 bases at J, leaving 8 bases unmatched. DNA of the CDR3: TGCGCCAGCTTCGCCGGGACAGTGAGCACAGATACGCAGTATTTT. It specifies CASFAGTVSTDTQYF.

This clone was counted a few times. This sequence joins TRBV11-2 and TRBJ2-7; TRBD1 is a possible D gene (6 bases). CDR1 SGHAT and CDR2 FQNNGV come from the germline V gene. The CDR3 is 13 residues long. V gave up 5 bases and J gave up 5 bases, with 13 bases separating them. CDR3 coding DNA: TGTGCCAGCAGCGCGACAGGAGAAAACGAGCAGTACTTC. This translates into CASSATGENEQYF.

This clone has only one observation. This rearrangement joins TRBV6-5 to TRBJ2-5; 8 bases line up with TRBD2. CDR3 size: 15 residues. CDR1 MNHEY and CDR2 SVGAGI come from the germline V gene. Trimming cost V 5 bases and J 1 base; bases outside gene matches: 6. The CDR3 nucleotides are TGTGCCAGCAGTACCAGCGGGAGACTCCAAGAGACCCAGTACTTC. This codes for CASSTSGRLQETQYF.

This clone was recorded only once. The V gene is TRBV27, the J gene TRBJ2-3, with D perhaps TRBD1 (6 bases). CDR3 length: 15 amino acids. In germline, CDR1 is MNHEY, CDR2 SMNVEV (reference sequence). Trimming took off 7 bases at V and 2 bases at J, with 16 bases between the two ends. The CDR3 DNA follows: TGTGCCAGCAAGGGCGGACAGCGAGCCACAGATACGCAGTATTTT. Translated, it gives CASKGGQRATDTQYF.

The rearrangement links TRBV10-1 to TRBJ2-5, with no clear D. V shed 0 bases and J shed 0 bases, with 8 bases lying between them. The germline CDR1 and CDR2 sequences are WNHNN and SYGVQD (reference sequence). The CDR3 extends over 15 amino acids. The CDR3 loop reads CASSESGRYQETQYF. Written as DNA, the CDR3 is TGCGCCAGCAGTGAGTCTGGCCGTTACCAAGAGACCCAGTACTTC.

V and J are TRBV29-1 and TRBJ2-1, with 7 bases aligning to TRBD2. Germline-derived CDR1 and CDR2 are SQVTM and ANQGSEA. After removal of 4 bases from V and 3 bases from J, the junction contained 6 bases not matched to a gene. CDR3 length equals 14 residues. CDR3 loop: CSVGLAGLYNEQFF. As DNA, the CDR3 is TGCAGCGTTGGGTTAGCGGGCCTCTACAATGAGCAGTTCTTC.

V and J are TRBV5-1 and TRBJ2-1, with D perhaps matching TRBD2 (7 bases). This CDR3 comprises 17 residues. Between the trimmed V and J ends, which lost 3 bases and 11 bases, there was a span of 27 bases. CDR1 and CDR2 from the germline V gene are SGHRS and YFSETQ. CDR3 DNA sequence: TGCGCCAGCAGCTCCGGTGGGGGCGGGAGTGGCGTAGAGAAGCAGTTCTTC. This encodes CASSSGGGGSGVEKQFF.

The chain has TRBV10-2 and TRBJ2-1; 14 bases fit TRBD2. This CDR3 is 15 amino acids long. The junction had 6 bases not matched to a gene; V was cut back by 6 bases and J by 8 bases. Per the germline V gene, CDR1 is WSHSY and CDR2 is SAAADI. In DNA form, the CDR3 reads TGCGCCAGCAGGACTAGCGGGAGGGGGTTTGATGAGCAGTTCTTC. As protein: CASRTSGRGFDEQFF.

This clone was observed a single time. The chain carries TRBV5-6 and TRBJ2-7; 7 bases match TRBD1. The germline V gene encodes CDR1 SGHDT and CDR2 YYEEEE. Trimming took 4 bases from V and 2 from J; bases not matched to a gene: 6. The CDR3 consists of 14 residues. The CDR3 here is CASSGIGGPYEQYF. CDR3 coding DNA: TGTGCCAGCAGCGGGATAGGGGGCCCCTACGAGCAGTACTTC.

The rearrangement joins TRBV27 to TRBJ2-1, with D perhaps matching TRBD1 (5 bases). V shed 5 bases and J shed 0 bases, with 11 bases lying between them. CDR3 size: 15 residues. Looked up from germline, CDR1 is MNHEY and CDR2 is SMNVEV (reference sequence). In DNA form, the CDR3 reads TGTGCCAGCAGTATAGACAGCAGCTCCTACAATGAGCAGTTCTTC. This codes for CASSIDSSSYNEQFF.

The chain uses TRBV5-1 and TRBJ1-1, with a tentative D call TRBD1 (5 bases). This CDR3 is built from 15 residues. Germline V CDR1 and CDR2: SGHRS, YFSETQ. Trimming took off 4 bases at V and 2 bases at J, with 15 bases between the two ends. CDR3 protein: CASSPLEQVNTEAFF. CDR3 coding DNA: TGCGCCAGCAGCCCTCTCGAACAGGTTAACACTGAAGCTTTCTTT. The full variable domain, in which reference TRBV5-1 and TRBJ1-1 provide the parts outside the CDR3, is KAGVTQTPRYLIKTRGQQVTLSCSPISGHRSVSWYQQTPGQGLQFLFEYFSETQRNKGNFPGRFSGRQFSNSRSEMNVSTLELGDSALYLCASSPLEQVNTEAFFGQGTRLTVV.

This chain links TRBV7-9 with TRBJ2-1, with 9 bases aligning to TRBD1. The CDR3 runs 14 residues. The germline V gene has CDR1 SEHNR and CDR2 FQNEAQ (reference sequence). V shed 6 bases and J 6 bases; nucleotides not matched to a gene: 6. The CDR3 bases are TGTGCCAGCAGTGGGGACAGGGCACGCAATGAGCAGTTCTTC. Translating it yields CASSGDRARNEQFF.

The J gene is TRBJ1-6, the V gene TRBV6-5, with D possibly matching TRBD1 (5 bases). Trimming left V 4 bases short and J 6 bases short, with 16 bases between. This CDR3 comprises 16 residues. The germline CDR1 and CDR2 sequences are MNHEY and SVGAGI. CDR3 protein: CASSFGRQGFNSPLHF. The CDR3 DNA sequence: TGTGCCAGCAGTTTCGGTAGGCAGGGCTTTAATTCACCCCTCCACTTT.

The CDR3 loop reads CASSLGLAGSAGANVLTF. The DNA for the CDR3 is TGCGCCAGCAGCTTGGGGTTAGCGGGATCGGCTGGGGCCAACGTCCTGACTTTC. The genes are TRBV5-1 and TRBJ2-6; 8 nucleotides align to TRBD2. CDR3 length equals 18 residues. Unmatched junction bases numbered 7, after V lost 0 bases and J lost 2 bases. Germline CDR1 is SGHRS and CDR2 is YFSETQ.

The gene calls are TRBV5-1 and TRBJ2-1; TRBD2 agrees at 11 bases. The CDR3 is 17 residues long. In germline, CDR1 is SGHRS, CDR2 YFSETQ. Germline trimming cut 4 bases from V and 8 bases from J; bases unmatched to any gene: 14. The CDR3 is CASSPGLLAGDWHEQFF. CDR3 sequence (DNA): TGCGCCAGCAGCCCGGGGCTACTAGCGGGAGATTGGCATGAGCAGTTCTTC.

The gene calls are TRBV5-4 and TRBJ1-4; 8 nucleotides match TRBD1. CDR3 length equals 19 residues. Germline CDR1 SGHNT, CDR2 YYREEE (reference sequence). V lost 2 bases, J lost 0 bases, and 12 bases stayed unmatched. The CDR3 DNA sequence: TGTGCCAGCAGCTTAGGACAGGGCGGTTGGAAAGCAACTAATGAAAAACTGTTTTTT. It encodes CASSLGQGGWKATNEKLFF.

This clone has only a few counts. Additional DNA sequences in this sample encode the identical CDR3. The V gene is TRBV7-9, the J gene TRBJ2-7; tentative D call: TRBD1 (6 bases). CDR1 and CDR2 from the germline V gene are SEHNR and FQNEAQ (reference sequence). This CDR3 has 14 amino acids. V lost 6 bases and J 3 bases, leaving 15 bases between the germline ends. Here the CDR3 reads CASSPGTSGYEQYF. As DNA, the CDR3 is TGTGCCAGCAGTCCCGGGACATCTGGCTACGAGCAGTACTTC.

This rearrangement joins TRBV7-2 to TRBJ2-3, with D tentatively TRBD2 (5 bases). V was clipped by 5 bases and J by 1 base, with 13 bases between them. Germline CDR1 and CDR2: SGHTA and FQGNSA. This CDR3 is built from 15 residues. The CDR3 protein is CASSAGRAGTDTQYF. The CDR3 DNA reads TGTGCCAGCAGCGCGGGCCGAGCGGGCACAGATACGCAGTATTTT.

The chain couples TRBV5-4 to TRBJ2-1; 14 nucleotides align to TRBD2. The germline V gene encodes CDR1 SGHNT and CDR2 YYREEE (reference sequence). The CDR3 totals 15 residues. J was trimmed by 15 bases and V by 5 bases; bases with no gene match: 13. In nucleotides, the CDR3 is TGTGCCAGCAGTCTGGGACTAGCGGGAGTTGATTCTACGTTCTTC. It is translated as CASSLGLAGVDSTFF.